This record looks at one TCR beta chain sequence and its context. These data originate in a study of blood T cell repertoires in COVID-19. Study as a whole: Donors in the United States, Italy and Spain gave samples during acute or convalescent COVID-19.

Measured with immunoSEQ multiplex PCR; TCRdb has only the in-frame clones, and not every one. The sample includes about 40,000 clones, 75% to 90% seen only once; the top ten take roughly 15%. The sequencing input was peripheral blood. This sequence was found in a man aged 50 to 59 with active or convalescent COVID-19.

CDR3 sequence: CASSLSLAGNTGELFF. The DNA for the CDR3 is TGTGCCAGCAGCTTAAGCCTAGCGGGGAACACCGGGGAGCTGTTTTTT. The chain employs TRBV7-9 and TRBJ2-2, with 8 bases aligning to TRBD2. Germline trimming cut 2 bases from V and 1 base from J; bases unmatched to any gene: 3. The CDR3 consists of 16 residues. Germline CDR1 and CDR2: SEHNR and FQNEAQ (reference sequence).